This T cell receptor (beta chain) was sequenced for a study of T-cell reconstitution after alpha-beta-depleted transplantation in children. The CDR3 sequence is 15 residues long. Germline loops: CDR1 SGHRS, CDR2 YFSETQ. V dropped 1 base and J dropped 1 base, with 8 bases sitting between them. This clonotype was seen at least ten times. Unique molecular identifiers were incorporated during preparation of the TCRbeta library. TCRdb recomputed calls from the PCR reads with MiXCR, one row per CDR3 protein. Of about 400,000 distinct CDR3 sequences listed, approximately 12% were seen once; the top ten hold over 3.5%.

This sequence originates from a human donor who donated a stem cell graft to a child with Fanconi anemia. The specimen comprised PBMCs, sampled from the stem cell graft. This rearrangement joins TRBV5-1 to TRBJ2-2; maybe TRBD2 (5 bases). The CDR3, as DNA: TGCGCCAGCAGCTTGAGCGGTCTGAACACCGGGGAGCTGTTTTTT. The encoded protein is CASSLSGLNTGELFF. The whole variable domain, filled in from reference TRBV5-1 and TRBJ2-2, reads KAGVTQTPRYLIKTRGQQVTLSCSPISGHRSVSWYQQTPGQGLQFLFEYFSETQRNKGNFPGRFSGRQFSNSRSEMNVSTLELGDSALYLCASSLSGLNTGELFFGEGSRLTVL.